This TCR beta chain emerged from a study of CD8+ T cells in alopecia areata. Sequencing used cDNA as its template, made by extracting RNA and reverse transcribing it. The method was immunoSEQ multiplex PCR; TCRdb's version includes in-frame clones alone and lacks a portion of them. In the table there are approximately 210,000 clones, 50% to 60% of which are singletons. Treatment of the sample: oral pan-JAK inhibitor, 5-10 mg twice daily. The germline CDR1 and CDR2 sequences are GTSNPN and SVGIG (reference sequence). This CDR3 spans 13 amino acids. This TCR came from a human donor with alopecia areata. The V and J genes are TRBV30 and TRBJ2-7; 10 bases align to TRBD1. The sample here was CD4+ T cells sorted from blood, taken at week 4, from a patient treated with tofacitinib. The CDR3 nucleotides read TGTGCGCCATCTCGGGACAGGGGCTACGAGCAGTACTTC. It translates to CAPSRDRGYEQYF.